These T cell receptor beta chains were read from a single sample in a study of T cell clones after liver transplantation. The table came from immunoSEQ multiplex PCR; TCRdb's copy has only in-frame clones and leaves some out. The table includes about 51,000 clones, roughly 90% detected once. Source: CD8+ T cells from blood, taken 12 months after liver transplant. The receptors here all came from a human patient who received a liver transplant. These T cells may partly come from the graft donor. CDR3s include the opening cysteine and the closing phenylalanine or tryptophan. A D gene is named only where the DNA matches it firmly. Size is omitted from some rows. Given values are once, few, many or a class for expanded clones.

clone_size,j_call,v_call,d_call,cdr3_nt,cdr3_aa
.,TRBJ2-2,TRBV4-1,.,TGCGCCAGCAGCCAAGGAACATCCACCGGGGAGCTGTTTTTT,CASSQGTSTGELFF
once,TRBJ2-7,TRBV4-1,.,TGCGCCAGCAGCCAAGATCCGGGCCACGAGCAGTACTTC,CASSQDPGHEQYF
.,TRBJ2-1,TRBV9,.,TGTGCCAGCAATCCGGGAGGGACAGGATACAATGAGCAGTTCTTC,CASNPGGTGYNEQFF
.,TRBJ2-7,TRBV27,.,TGTGCCAGCAGTTATAGCGGAGGCTCCTACGAGCAGTACTTC,CASSYSGGSYEQYF
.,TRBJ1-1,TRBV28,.,TGTGCCAGCAGACTGAGGGGAGTAGGGCCCACTGAAGCTTTCTTT,CASRLRGVGPTEAFF
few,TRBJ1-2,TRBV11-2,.,TGTGCCAGCAGCTTAATCCCCAGAGACTATGGCTACACCTTC,CASSLIPRDYGYTF
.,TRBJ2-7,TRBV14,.,TGTGCCAGCAGCCAAGATGTGGGGCTGGCCTACGAGCAGTACTTC,CASSQDVGLAYEQYF
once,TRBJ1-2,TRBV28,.,TGTGCCAGCAGTCCAGGGGTTTACTATGGCTACACCTTC,CASSPGVYYGYTF
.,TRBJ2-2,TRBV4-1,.,TGCGCCAGCAGCCACTACCAGATTGGCGGGGAGCTGTTTTTT,CASSHYQIGGELFF
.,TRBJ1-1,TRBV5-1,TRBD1,TGCGCCAGCAGCGGCCAAAAGGGGGCCGGGGACACTGAAGCTTTCTTT,CASSGQKGAGDTEAFF
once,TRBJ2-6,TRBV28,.,TGTGCCAGCAGGACAGGACGGATTGGGGCCAACGTCCTGACTTTC,CASRTGRIGANVLTF
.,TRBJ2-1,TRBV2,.,TGTGCCACTGTCCAGGACAGTTACAATGAGCAGTTCTTC,CATVQDSYNEQFF
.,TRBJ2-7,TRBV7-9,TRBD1,TGTGCCAGCAGCAGCCCGACAGGGTACGAGCAGTACTTC,CASSSPTGYEQYF
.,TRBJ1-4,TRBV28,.,TGTGCCAGCAGTTTTTCAGGGCTTACAAATGAAAAACTGTTTTTT,CASSFSGLTNEKLFF
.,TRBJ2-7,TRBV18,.,TGTGCCAGCTCACCCCGGGACAACTCCTACGAGCAGTACTTC,CASSPRDNSYEQYF
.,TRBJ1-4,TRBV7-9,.,TGTGCCAGCAGCCTCGCGGGGGGCGGAATTAATGAAAAACTGTTTTTT,CASSLAGGGINEKLFF
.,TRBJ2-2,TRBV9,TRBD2,TGTGCCAGCAGCGGGCCGACCGGGACTAGCGGGAGGGAAAAAACCGGGGAGCTGTTTTTT,CASSGPTGTSGREKTGELFF
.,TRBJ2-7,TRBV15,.,TGTGCCACCAGCAGAGACCCTTCCTACGAGCAGTACTTC,CATSRDPSYEQYF
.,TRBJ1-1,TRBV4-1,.,TGCGCCAGCAGCCAAGCCCTTGAGATGAACACTGAAGCTTTCTTT,CASSQALEMNTEAFF
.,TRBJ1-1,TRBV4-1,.,TGCGCCAGCAGCCAAATTTTTGGTGGCACTGAAGCTTTCTTT,CASSQIFGGTEAFF
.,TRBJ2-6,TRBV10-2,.,TGCGCCAGCAGTGCATTGTTCACTTCTAAACAAAGTCGGGCCAACGTCCTGACTTTC,CASSALFTSKQSRANVLTF
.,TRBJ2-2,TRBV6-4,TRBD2,TGTGCCAGCAGTCCGACTAGCGGGAGCACCGGGGAGCTGTTTTTT,CASSPTSGSTGELFF
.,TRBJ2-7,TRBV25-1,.,TGTGCCAGCAGTATCGGACAGTGGCCCTACGAGCAGTACTTC,CASSIGQWPYEQYF
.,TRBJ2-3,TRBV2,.,TGTGCCAGCAGCCCCAGGGGTGGAGATACGCAGTATTTT,CASSPRGGDTQYF
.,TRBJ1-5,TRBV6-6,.,TGTGCCAGCAGTCCTGGGGCGCCTTGGGAGCCCCAGCATTTT,CASSPGAPWEPQHF
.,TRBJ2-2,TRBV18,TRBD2,TGTGCCAGCTCATCCCGCGGGGGAGACACCGGGGAGCTGTTTTTT,CASSSRGGDTGELFF
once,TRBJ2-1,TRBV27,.,TGTGCCAGCAGTGGGGCCTCGTGGGAGTTGAACAATGAGCAGTTCTTC,CASSGASWELNNEQFF
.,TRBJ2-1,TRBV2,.,TGTGCCACGGGGAGGCATAATGAGCAGTTCTTC,CATGRHNEQFF
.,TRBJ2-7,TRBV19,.,TGTGCCAGTAGTATAACGGGACACACCTCCTACGAGCAGTACTTC,CASSITGHTSYEQYF
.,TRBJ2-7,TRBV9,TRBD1,TGTGCCAGCAGCGCGGGACAGTCAACCTACGAGCAGTACTTC,CASSAGQSTYEQYF
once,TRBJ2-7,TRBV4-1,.,TGCGCCAGCAGCCAGGGATCCCGGGACTACGAGCAGTACTTC,CASSQGSRDYEQYF
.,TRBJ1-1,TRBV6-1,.,TGTGCCAGCAGTGAAGTCCCGGGACCAAACACTGAAGCTTTCTTT,CASSEVPGPNTEAFF
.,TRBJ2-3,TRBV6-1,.,TGTGCCAGCAGTGATGTCCCTCGTGAAGGCACAGATACGCAGTATTTT,CASSDVPREGTDTQYF
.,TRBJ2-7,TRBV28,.,TGTGCCAGCAGTTTCCCAGGGGCCGAGCAGTACTTC,CASSFPGAEQYF
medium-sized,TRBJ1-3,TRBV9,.,TGTGCCAGCAGCGTAGGTGGAGGGTTCTCTGGAAACACCATATATTTT,CASSVGGGFSGNTIYF
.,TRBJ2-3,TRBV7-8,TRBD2,TGTGCCAGCAGCGGCCCTGGGCGGGAGGGCTACGGAGATACGCAGTATTTT,CASSGPGREGYGDTQYF